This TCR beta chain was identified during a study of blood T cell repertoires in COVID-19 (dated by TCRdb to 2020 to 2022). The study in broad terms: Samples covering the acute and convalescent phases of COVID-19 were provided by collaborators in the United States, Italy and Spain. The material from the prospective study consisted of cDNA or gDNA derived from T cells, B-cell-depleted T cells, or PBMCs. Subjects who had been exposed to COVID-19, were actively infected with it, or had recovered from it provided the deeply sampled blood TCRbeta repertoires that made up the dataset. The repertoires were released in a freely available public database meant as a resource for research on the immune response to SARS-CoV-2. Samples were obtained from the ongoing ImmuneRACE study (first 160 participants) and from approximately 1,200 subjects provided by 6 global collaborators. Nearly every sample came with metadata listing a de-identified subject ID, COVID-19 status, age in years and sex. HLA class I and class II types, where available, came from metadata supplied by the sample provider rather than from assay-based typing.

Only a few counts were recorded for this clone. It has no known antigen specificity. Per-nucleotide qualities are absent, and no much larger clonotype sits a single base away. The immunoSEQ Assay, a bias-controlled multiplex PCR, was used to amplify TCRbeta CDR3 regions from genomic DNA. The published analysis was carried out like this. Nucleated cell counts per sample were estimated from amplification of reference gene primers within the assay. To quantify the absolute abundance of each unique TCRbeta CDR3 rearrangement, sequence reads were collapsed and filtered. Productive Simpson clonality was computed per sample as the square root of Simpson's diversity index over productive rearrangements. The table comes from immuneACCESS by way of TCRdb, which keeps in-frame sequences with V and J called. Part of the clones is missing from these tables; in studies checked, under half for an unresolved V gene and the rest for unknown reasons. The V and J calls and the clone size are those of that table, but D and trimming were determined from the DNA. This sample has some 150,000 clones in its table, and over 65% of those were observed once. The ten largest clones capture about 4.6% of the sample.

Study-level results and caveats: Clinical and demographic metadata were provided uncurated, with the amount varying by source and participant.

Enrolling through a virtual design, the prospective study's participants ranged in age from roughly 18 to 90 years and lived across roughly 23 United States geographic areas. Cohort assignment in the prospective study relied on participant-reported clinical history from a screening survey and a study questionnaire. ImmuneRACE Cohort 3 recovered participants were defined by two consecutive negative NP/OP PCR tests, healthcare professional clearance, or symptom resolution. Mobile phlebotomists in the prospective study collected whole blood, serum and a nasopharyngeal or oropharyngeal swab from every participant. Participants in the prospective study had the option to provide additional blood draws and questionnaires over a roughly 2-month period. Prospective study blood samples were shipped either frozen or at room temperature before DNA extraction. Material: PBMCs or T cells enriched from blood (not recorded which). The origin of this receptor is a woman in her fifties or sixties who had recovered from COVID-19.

The nucleotide sequence reads TGCAGCGTTGAAGTCCGCGCTGGCTATGGCTACACCTTC. It translates as CSVEVRAGYGYTF. The sequence is built from TRBV29-1 and TRBJ1-2; the D gene remains uncertain. The germline V gene specifies SQVTM as CDR1 and ANQGSEA as CDR2. A distance of 10 bases separates the germline ends of V and J, which lose 1 base and 4 bases respectively. The cysteine opens and the phenylalanine closes a CDR3 of 13 amino acids. CDR3 DNA is the only sequence kept; it has 39 bases, read in frame from the first base.